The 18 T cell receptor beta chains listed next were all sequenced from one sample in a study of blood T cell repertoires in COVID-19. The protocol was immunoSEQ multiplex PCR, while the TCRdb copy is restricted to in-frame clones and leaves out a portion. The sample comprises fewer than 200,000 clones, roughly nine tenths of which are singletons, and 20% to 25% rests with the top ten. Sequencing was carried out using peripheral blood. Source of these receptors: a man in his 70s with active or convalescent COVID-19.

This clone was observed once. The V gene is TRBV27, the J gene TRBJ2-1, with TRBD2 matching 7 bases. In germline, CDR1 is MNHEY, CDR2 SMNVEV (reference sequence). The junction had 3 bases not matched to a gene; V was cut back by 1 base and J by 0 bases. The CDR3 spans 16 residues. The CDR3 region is CASSLWLAVSYNEQFF. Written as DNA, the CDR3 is TGTGCCAGCAGTTTATGGCTAGCGGTCTCCTACAATGAGCAGTTCTTC.

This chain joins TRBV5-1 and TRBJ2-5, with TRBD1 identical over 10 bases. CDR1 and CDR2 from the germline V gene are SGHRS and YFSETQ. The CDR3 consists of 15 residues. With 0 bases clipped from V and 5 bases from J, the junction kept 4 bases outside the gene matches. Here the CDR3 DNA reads TGCGCCAGCAGCTTGGCCGGGACAGGGGATGAGACCCAGTACTTC. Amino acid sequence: CASSLAGTGDETQYF. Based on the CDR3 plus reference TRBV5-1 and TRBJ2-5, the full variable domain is KAGVTQTPRYLIKTRGQQVTLSCSPISGHRSVSWYQQTPGQGLQFLFEYFSETQRNKGNFPGRFSGRQFSNSRSEMNVSTLELGDSALYLCASSLAGTGDETQYFGPGTRLLVL.

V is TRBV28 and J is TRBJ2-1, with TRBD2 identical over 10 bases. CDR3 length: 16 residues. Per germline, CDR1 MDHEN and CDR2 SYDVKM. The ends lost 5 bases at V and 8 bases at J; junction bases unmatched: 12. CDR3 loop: CASSQQSGRARDEQFF. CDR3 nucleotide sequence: TGTGCCAGCAGTCAACAGAGCGGGAGGGCCAGGGATGAGCAGTTCTTC.

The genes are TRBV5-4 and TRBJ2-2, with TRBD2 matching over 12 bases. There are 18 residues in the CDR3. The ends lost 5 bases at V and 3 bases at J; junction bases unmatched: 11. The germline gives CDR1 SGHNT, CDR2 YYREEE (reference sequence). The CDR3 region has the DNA TGTGCCAGCAGGCACGGACTAGCGGGACCCCGATACACCGGGGAGCTGTTTTTT. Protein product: CASRHGLAGPRYTGELFF. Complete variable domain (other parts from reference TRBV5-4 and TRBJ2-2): ETGVTQSPTHLIKTRGQQVTLRCSSQSGHNTVSWYQQALGQGPQFIFQYYREEENGRGNFPPRFSGLQFPNYSSELNVNALELDDSALYLCASRHGLAGPRYTGELFFGEGSRLTVL.

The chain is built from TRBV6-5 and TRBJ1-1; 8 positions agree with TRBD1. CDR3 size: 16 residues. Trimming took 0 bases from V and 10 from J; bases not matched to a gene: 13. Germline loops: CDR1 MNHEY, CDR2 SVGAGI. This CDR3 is CASSYSTRAGGGGAFF. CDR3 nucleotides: TGTGCCAGCAGTTACTCGACTAGGGCAGGGGGCGGTGGAGCTTTCTTT.

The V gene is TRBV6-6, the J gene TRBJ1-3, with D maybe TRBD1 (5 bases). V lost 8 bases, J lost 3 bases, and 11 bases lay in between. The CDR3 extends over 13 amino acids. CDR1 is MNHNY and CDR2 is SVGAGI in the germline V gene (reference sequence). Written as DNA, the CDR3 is TGTGCCAGCCTCGGGGGGAGTGGAAACACCATATATTTT. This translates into CASLGGSGNTIYF.

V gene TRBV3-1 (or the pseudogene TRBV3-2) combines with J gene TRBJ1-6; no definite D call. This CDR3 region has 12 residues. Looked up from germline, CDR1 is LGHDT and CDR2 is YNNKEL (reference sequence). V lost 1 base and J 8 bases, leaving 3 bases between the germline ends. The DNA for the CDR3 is TGTGCCAGCAGCCAAGTCGATTCACCCCTCCACTTT. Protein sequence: CASSQVDSPLHF.

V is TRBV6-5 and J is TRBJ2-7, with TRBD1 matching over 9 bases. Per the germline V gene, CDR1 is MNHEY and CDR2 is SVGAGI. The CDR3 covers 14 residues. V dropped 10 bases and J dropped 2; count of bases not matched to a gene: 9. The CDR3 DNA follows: TGTGCCACCACCCGGGGGACAGGGCCCTACGAGCAGTACTTC. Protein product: CATTRGTGPYEQYF.

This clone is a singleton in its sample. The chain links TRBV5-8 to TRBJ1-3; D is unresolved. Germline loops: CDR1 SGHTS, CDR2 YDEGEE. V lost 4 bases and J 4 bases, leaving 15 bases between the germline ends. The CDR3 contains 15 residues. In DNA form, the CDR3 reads TGTGCCAGCAGCCTGAGAGGCGGCAGCGGAAACACCATATATTTT. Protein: CASSLRGGSGNTIYF.

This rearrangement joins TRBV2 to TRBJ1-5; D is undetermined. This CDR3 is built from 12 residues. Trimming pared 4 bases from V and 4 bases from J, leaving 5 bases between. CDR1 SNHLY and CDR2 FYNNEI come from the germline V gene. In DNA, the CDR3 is TGTGCCAGCAGTGCCTTTAATCAGCCCCAGCATTTT. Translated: CASSAFNQPQHF.

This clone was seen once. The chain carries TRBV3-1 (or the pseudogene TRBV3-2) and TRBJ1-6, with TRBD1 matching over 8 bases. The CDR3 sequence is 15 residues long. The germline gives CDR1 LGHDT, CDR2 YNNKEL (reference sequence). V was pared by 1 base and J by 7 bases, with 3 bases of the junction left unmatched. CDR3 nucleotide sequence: TGTGCCAGCAGCCAAGCGGACAGGGTAAATTCACCCCTCCACTTT. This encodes CASSQADRVNSPLHF.

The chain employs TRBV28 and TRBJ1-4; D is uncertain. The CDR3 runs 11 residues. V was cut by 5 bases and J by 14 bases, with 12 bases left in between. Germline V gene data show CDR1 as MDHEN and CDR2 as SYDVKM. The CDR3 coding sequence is TGTGCCAGCAGTCCCACAGTCCGGCTGTTTTTT. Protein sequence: CASSPTVRLFF. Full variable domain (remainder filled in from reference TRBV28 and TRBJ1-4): DVKVTQSSRYLVKRTGEKVFLECVQDMDHENMFWYRQDPGLGLRLIYFSYDVKMKEKGDIPEGYSVSREKKERFSLILESASTNQTSMYLCASSPTVRLFFGSGTQLSVL.

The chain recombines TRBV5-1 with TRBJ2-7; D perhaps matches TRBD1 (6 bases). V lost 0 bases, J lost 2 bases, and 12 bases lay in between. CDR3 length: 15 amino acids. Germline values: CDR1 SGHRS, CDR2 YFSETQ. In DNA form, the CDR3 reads TGCGCCAGCAGCTTGGATGCAGGGGCTACCTACGAGCAGTACTTC. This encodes CASSLDAGATYEQYF. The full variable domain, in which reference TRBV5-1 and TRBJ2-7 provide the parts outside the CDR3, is KAGVTQTPRYLIKTRGQQVTLSCSPISGHRSVSWYQQTPGQGLQFLFEYFSETQRNKGNFPGRFSGRQFSNSRSEMNVSTLELGDSALYLCASSLDAGATYEQYFGPGTRLTVT.

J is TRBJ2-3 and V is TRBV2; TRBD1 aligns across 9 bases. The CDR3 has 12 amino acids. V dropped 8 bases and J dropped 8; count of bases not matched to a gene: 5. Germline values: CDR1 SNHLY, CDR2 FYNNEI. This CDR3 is CASRTGAGTQYF. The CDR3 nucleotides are TGTGCCAGCCGGACAGGGGCAGGTACGCAGTATTTT.

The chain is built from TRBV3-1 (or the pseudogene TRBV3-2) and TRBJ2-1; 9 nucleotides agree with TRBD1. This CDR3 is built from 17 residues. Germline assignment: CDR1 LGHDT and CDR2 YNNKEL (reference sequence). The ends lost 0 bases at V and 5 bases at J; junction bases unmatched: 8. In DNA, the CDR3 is TGTGCCAGCAGCCAAGAAGAGGGGACAGGGACCCACAATGAGCAGTTCTTC. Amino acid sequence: CASSQEEGTGTHNEQFF.

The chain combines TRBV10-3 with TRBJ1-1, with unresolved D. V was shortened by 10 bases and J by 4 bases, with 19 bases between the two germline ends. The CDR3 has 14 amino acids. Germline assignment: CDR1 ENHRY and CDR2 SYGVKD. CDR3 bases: TGTGCCACCCAAGCGGGCCGTGTAGGCACTGAAGCTTTCTTT. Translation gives CATQAGRVGTEAFF.

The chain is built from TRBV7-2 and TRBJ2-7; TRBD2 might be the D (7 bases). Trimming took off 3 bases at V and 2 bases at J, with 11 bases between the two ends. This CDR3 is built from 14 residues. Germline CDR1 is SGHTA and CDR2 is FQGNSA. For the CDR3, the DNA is TGTGCCAGCAGCTTCGGGGGGCCCACCTACGAGCAGTACTTC. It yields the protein CASSFGGPTYEQYF.

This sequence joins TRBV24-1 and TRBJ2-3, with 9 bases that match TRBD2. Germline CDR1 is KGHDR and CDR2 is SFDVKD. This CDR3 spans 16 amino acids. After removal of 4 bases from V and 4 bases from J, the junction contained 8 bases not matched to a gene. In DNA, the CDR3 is TGTGCCACCAGTGAGCTCGGGACTAGCTGGGCAGATACGCAGTATTTT. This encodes CATSELGTSWADTQYF.